The sequence of this T cell receptor beta chain was determined in a study of OX40 agonist ivuxolimab in advanced cancers. Produced via immunoSEQ multiplex PCR; TCRdb's table is partial and in-frame only. Found here are approximately 82,000 clones, roughly 92% of them singletons; the top ten hold about 0.61%. The CDR3 is made up of 13 amino acids. Germline-derived CDR1 and CDR2 are SSHAT and FNYEAQ (reference sequence). In the case of this clone: At one end, the junction sequence differs from germline, possibly due to a read error.

The receptor's source is an adult with an advanced solid tumor such as melanoma, head and neck, liver or kidney cancer. The chain couples TRBV7-7 to TRBJ2-5; 8 positions match TRBD1. The source material was CD4+ or CD8+ T cells sorted from blood, sampled in a trial of the OX40 agonist ivuxolimab. CDR3 DNA sequence: TGTGCTAGCAGCCCCGAAGACAGGGGCCCCCAGTACTTC. Translation: CASSPEDRGPQYF. Full variable domain (outside the CDR3, taken from reference TRBV7-7 and TRBJ2-5): GAGVSQSPRYKVTKRGQDVTLRCDPISSHATLYWYQQALGQGPEFLTYFNYEAQPDKSGLPSDRFSAERPEGSISTLTIQRTEQRDSAMYRCASSPEDRGPQYFGPGTRLLVL.